The subject of this entry is one T cell receptor beta chain. No antigen is known for it. Clones were read by immunoSEQ multiplex PCR, and TCRdb kept only the in-frame ones, dropping some. The data hold tens of thousands of clones, with roughly 84% observed a single time. Time point described: pretreatment peripheral blood. The CDR3 is 15 residues long. V lost 7 bases to trimming and J lost 8 bases, with 20 bases between them. The germline gives CDR1 SGHTA, CDR2 FQGNSA. The data originate from a study of PD-L1 blockade in urothelial cancer. Study-wide results and limits: At the 3-week point, tumor-associated blood clones expanded more in durable-benefit patients.

The receptor comes from a woman in her 70s with urothelial cancer. The rearrangement joins TRBV7-2 to TRBJ1-4; D is undetermined. The sample consisted of PBMCs, taken around atezolizumab (anti-PD-L1) treatment. DNA for the CDR3: TGTGCCAGCACCCGAGGCACGGATCGAGGGGAAAAACTGTTTTTT. It translates to CASTRGTDRGEKLFF.